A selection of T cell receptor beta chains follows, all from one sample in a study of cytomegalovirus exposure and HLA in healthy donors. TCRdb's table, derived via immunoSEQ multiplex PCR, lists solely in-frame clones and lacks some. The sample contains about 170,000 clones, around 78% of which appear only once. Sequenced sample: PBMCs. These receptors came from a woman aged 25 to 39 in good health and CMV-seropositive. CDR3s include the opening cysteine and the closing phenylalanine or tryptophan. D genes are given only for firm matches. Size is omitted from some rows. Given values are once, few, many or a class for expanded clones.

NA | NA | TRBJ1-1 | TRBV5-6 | CASRRGQSGTEAFF | TGTGCCAGCAGACGAGGACAGAGCGGCACTGAAGCTTTCTTT
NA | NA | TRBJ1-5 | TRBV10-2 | CASSRGGRNQPQHF | TGCGCCAGCAGTCGGGGGGGACGCAATCAGCCCCAGCATTTT
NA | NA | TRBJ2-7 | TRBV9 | CASSPGGAGYEQYF | TGTGCCAGCAGCCCTGGGGGGGCCGGGTACGAGCAGTACTTC
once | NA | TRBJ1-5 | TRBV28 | CASEDRNQPQHF | TGTGCCAGCGAGGATAGGAACCAGCCCCAGCATTTT
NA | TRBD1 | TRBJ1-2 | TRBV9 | CASSADRGANLYSSYTF | TGTGCCAGCAGCGCGGACAGGGGTGCCAACCTCTACTCCAGCTACACCTTC
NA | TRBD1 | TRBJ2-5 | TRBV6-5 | CASSLWTGQETQYF | TGTGCCAGCAGCCTTTGGACAGGCCAAGAGACCCAGTACTTC
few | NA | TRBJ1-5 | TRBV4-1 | CASSETSSNQPQHF | TGCGCCAGCAGCGAAACATCTAGCAATCAGCCCCAGCATTTT
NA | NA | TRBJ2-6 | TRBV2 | CASSDLRSDGANVLTF | TGTGCCAGCAGTGATCTCAGGTCGGATGGGGCCAACGTCCTGACTTTC
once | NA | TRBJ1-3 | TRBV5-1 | CASSLGSSSGNTIYF | TGCGCCAGCAGCTTGGGATCGAGCTCTGGAAACACCATATATTTT
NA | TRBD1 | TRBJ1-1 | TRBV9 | CASSVVGQGGTEAFF | TGTGCCAGCAGCGTAGTGGGACAGGGGGGGACTGAAGCTTTCTTT
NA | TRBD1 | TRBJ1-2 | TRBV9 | CASSVGDRVDYGYTF | TGTGCCAGCAGCGTAGGGGACAGGGTGGACTATGGCTACACCTTC
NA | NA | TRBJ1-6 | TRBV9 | CASSPRVGNSPLHF | TGTGCCAGCAGCCCCAGGGTCGGGAATTCACCCCTCCACTTT
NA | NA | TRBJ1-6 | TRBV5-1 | CASSSGGSYYNSPLHF | TGCGCCAGCAGCTCGGGGGGAAGTTACTATAATTCACCCCTCCACTTT
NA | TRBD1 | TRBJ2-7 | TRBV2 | CASKGQALSYEQYF | TGTGCCAGCAAGGGACAGGCCCTCTCCTACGAGCAGTACTTC
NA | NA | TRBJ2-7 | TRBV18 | CASSVQRRNSEQYF | TGTGCCAGCTCAGTACAGCGGCGAAATTCCGAGCAGTACTTC
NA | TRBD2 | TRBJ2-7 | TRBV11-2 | CASSDPFLGLAAREQYF | TGTGCCAGCAGTGATCCTTTTTTGGGACTAGCCGCCCGCGAGCAGTACTTC